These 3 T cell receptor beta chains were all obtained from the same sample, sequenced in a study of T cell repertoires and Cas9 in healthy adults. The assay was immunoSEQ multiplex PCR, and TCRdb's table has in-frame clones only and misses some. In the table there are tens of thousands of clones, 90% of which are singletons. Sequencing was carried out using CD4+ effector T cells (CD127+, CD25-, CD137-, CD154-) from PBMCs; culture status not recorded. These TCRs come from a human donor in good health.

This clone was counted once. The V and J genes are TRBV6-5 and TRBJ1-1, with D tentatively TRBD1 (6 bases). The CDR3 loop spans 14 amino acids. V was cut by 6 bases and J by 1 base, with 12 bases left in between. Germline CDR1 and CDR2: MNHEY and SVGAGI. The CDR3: CASRNREANTEAFF. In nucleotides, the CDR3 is TGTGCCAGCAGGAACAGGGAAGCGAACACTGAAGCTTTCTTT.

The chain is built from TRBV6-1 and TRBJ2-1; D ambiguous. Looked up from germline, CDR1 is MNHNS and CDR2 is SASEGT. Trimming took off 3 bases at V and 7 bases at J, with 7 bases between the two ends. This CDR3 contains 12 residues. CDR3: CASSDSPNEQFF. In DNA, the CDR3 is TGTGCCAGCAGTGATAGTCCAAATGAGCAGTTCTTC.

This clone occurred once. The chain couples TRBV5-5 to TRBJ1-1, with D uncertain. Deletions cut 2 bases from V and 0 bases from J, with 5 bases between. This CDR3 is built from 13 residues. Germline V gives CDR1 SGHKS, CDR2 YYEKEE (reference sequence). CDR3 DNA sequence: TGTGCCAGCAGCTTTGCGTTGAACACTGAAGCTTTCTTT. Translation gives CASSFALNTEAFF. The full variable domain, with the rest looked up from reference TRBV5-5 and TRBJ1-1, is DAGVTQSPTHLIKTRGQQVTLRCSPISGHKSVSWYQQVLGQGPQFIFQYYEKEERGRGNFPDRFSARQFPNYSSELNVNALLLGDSALYLCASSFALNTEAFFGQGTRLTVV.